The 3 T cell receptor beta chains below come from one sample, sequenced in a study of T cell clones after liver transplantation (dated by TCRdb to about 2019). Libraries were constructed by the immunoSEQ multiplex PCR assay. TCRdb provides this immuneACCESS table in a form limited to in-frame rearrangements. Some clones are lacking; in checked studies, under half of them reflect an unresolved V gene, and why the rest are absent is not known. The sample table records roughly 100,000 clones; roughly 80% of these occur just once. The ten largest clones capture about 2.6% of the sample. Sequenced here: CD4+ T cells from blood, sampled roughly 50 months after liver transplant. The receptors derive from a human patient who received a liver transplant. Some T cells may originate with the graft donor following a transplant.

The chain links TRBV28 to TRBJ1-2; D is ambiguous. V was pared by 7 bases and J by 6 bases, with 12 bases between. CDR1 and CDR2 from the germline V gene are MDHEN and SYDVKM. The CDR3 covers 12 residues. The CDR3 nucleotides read TGTGCCAGCAACGGTGGAGGCCATGGCTACACCTTC. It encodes CASNGGGHGYTF.

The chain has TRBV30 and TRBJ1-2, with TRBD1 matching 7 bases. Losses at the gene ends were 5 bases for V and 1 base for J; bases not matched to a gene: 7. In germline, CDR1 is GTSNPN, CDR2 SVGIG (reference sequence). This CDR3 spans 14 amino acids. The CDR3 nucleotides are TGTGCCTGGTCCCCGGACAGGTATAACTATGGCTACACCTTC. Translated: CAWSPDRYNYGYTF.

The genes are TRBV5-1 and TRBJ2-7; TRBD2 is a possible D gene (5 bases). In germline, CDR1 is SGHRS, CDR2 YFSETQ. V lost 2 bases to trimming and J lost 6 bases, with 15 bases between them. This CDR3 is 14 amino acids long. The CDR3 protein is CASSLTRSRGEQYF. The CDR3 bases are TGCGCCAGCAGCTTAACTAGGAGCCGGGGCGAGCAGTACTTC.